The entry below describes one T cell receptor (beta chain). Its cognate antigen is unknown. The data derive from a study of T cell responses to AZD1222 COVID-19 vaccine. The germline gives CDR1 MNHNS, CDR2 SASEGT. This CDR3 is 17 amino acids long. The V end lost 4 bases, the J end lost 3 bases, and 21 bases lay between the germline ends. Clones were read by immunoSEQ multiplex PCR, and TCRdb kept only the in-frame ones, dropping some. The table includes 80,000 to 100,000 clones, over 75% detected once. General study points: The reported proportion of spike-specific TCRs targeting unmutated variant regions was nearly half. CD4 TCRs associated with vaccination spanned spike, dominating at 160-218 and 743-854.

This specimen was peripheral blood, taken 28 days after the second AZD1222 dose. The origin of this receptor is an adult who received the AZD1222 COVID-19 vaccine. This chain uses TRBV6-1 with TRBJ1-1; possibly TRBD1 for D (5 bases). The CDR3, as DNA: TGTGCCAGCAGTGGAGAACAGGATCGGCGTTGGGACACTGAAGCTTTCTTT. This encodes CASSGEQDRRWDTEAFF.